Shown below are 32 T cell receptor beta chains from a single sample sequenced in a study of T-cell memory formation after mild COVID-19. TCRdb called the 5' RACE reads again in MiXCR, with one record for every CDR3 protein. The sample includes around 200,000 distinct CDR3 sequences, roughly 18% of them seen just once. Sequencing used PBMCs or a T cell subset sorted from them (not recorded which). All receptors derive from a man between 18 and 35 years old who had mild COVID-19 (a few samples of this study predate the infection). Cell type and time point are not known.

This clonotype has at least ten counts. The chain's CDR3 is CASSTGWGNNEQFF. The CDR3 DNA follows: TGTGCCAGCAGTACAGGCTGGGGCAACAATGAGCAGTTCTTC. The chain uses TRBV6-5 and TRBJ2-1, with D possibly TRBD1 on 5 matching bases. V was pared by 5 bases and J by 5 bases, with 13 bases between. The CDR3 length is 14 residues. CDR1 MNHEY and CDR2 SVGAGI come from the germline V gene.

V is TRBV2 and J is TRBJ2-3; D may be TRBD2 (6 bases). V was trimmed by 6 bases and J by 11 bases, leaving 18 bases between them. Germline CDR1 reads SNHLY; CDR2 reads FYNNEI. CDR3 length: 13 residues. CDR3 sequence: CASRQNADGGQYF. DNA of the CDR3: TGTGCCAGCAGGCAAAACGCGGACGGGGGGCAGTATTTT.

This sequence joins TRBV5-1 and TRBJ2-3; 8 bases align to TRBD2. CDR3 length equals 16 residues. V gave up 4 bases and J gave up 6 bases; unmatched junction bases: 13. Germline CDR1 reads SGHRS; CDR2 reads YFSETQ. CDR3 in amino acids: CASSRPSRGVPDTQYF. The DNA of the CDR3 is TGCGCCAGCAGCCGGCCCTCGCGGGGGGTTCCTGATACGCAGTATTTT.

This clonotype turned up a few times. The CDR3 region has the DNA TGTGCCAGCAGCTGGACAGGCCCAGATACGCAGTATTTT. Protein: CASSWTGPDTQYF. The genes are TRBV7-2 and TRBJ2-3; 7 bases match TRBD1. V was clipped by 4 bases and J by 4 bases; unmatched bases: 2. The CDR3 extends over 13 amino acids. Germline V gene data show CDR1 as SGHTA and CDR2 as FQGNSA.

In its sample, this clonotype was seen a few times. This chain uses TRBV6-2 or TRBV6-3 with TRBJ2-1; possibly TRBD2 for D (7 bases). V lost 2 bases and J lost 6, with 17 bases in between. The CDR3 runs 16 residues. The germline gives CDR1 MNHEY, CDR2 SVGEGT. CDR3 loop: CASSYGRGAVSNEQFF. CDR3 bases: TGTGCCAGCAGTTACGGTCGGGGGGCAGTATCCAATGAGCAGTTCTTC.

This sequence joins TRBV5-1 and TRBJ2-5; no clear D. V shed 0 bases and J shed 5 bases, with 8 bases lying between them. The CDR3 is 13 residues long. Germline V CDR1 and CDR2: SGHRS, YFSETQ. The CDR3 DNA follows: TGCGCCAGCAGCTTGGATTGGGCGGAGACCCAGTACTTC. Encoded protein: CASSLDWAETQYF.

The chain combines TRBV7-2 with TRBJ1-5; D gene unclear. Germline V gives CDR1 SGHTA, CDR2 FQGNSA. V was trimmed by 7 bases and J by 4 bases, leaving 11 bases between them. CDR3 length equals 13 residues. The CDR3 nucleotides are TGTGCCAGCACCGCCTCGCCGAATCAGCCCCAGCATTTT. Its translation: CASTASPNQPQHF.

Many counts were recorded for this clonotype. The chain recombines TRBV5-1 with TRBJ1-6, with D possibly being TRBD1 (5 bases). The CDR3 length is 17 residues. V was clipped by 0 bases and J by 6 bases, with 16 bases between them. Germline V gene lookup returns CDR1 SGHRS and CDR2 YFSETQ. The CDR3 protein is CASSLGLRQGGNSPLHF. The CDR3 coding sequence is TGCGCCAGCAGCTTGGGATTGCGGCAGGGCGGTAATTCACCCCTCCACTTT.

This clonotype was seen more than once but under ten times. As DNA, the CDR3 is TGTGCCAGCAGCTTGTCACGGGTGAACACTGAAGCTTTCTTT. Translation gives CASSLSRVNTEAFF. V gene TRBV7-2 combines with J gene TRBJ1-1; D gene unclear. Germline V gives CDR1 SGHTA, CDR2 FQGNSA. CDR3 length: 14 amino acids. Trimming removed 3 bases at V and 0 bases at J, with 8 bases between. Full variable domain (rest looked up from reference TRBV7-2 and TRBJ1-1): GAGVSQSPSNKVTEKGKDVELRCDPISGHTALYWYRQSLGQGLEFLIYFQGNSAPDKSGLPSDRFSAERTGGSVSTLTIQRTQQEDSAVYLCASSLSRVNTEAFFGQGTRLTVV.

This clonotype was found a few times. The CDR3 nucleotides read TGCGCCAGCAGCTTGACGGGTACCTACGAGCAGTACTTC. Amino acid sequence: CASSLTGTYEQYF. The chain couples TRBV5-1 to TRBJ2-7; D not resolved. CDR1 is SGHRS, CDR2 YFSETQ, per germline. V lost 1 base and J 2 bases, leaving 7 bases between the germline ends. The CDR3 is 13 amino acids.

This clonotype was counted many times. The chain recombines TRBV5-1 with TRBJ2-5; a weak D match, TRBD1 (6 bases). The V gene lost 5 bases and the J gene lost 4 bases, with 12 bases spanning the gap. CDR1 and CDR2 from the germline V gene are SGHRS and YFSETQ. The CDR3 loop spans 13 amino acids. CDR3 residues: CASSLQGGETQYF. The CDR3 DNA reads as TGCGCCAGCAGTTTACAGGGTGGAGAGACCCAGTACTTC.

The sample holds many counts of this clonotype. J is TRBJ2-2 and V is TRBV7-2, with TRBD2 as a possible D gene (6 bases). The CDR3 totals 15 residues. Between the trimmed V and J ends, which lost 5 bases and 4 bases, there was a span of 14 bases. CDR1 SGHTA and CDR2 FQGNSA come from the germline V gene. The CDR3 coding sequence is TGTGCCAGCAGCCTGCTATCCGGGGGCACCGGGGAGCTGTTTTTT. It is translated as CASSLLSGGTGELFF. Drawing the rest from reference TRBV7-2 and TRBJ2-2, the complete variable domain is GAGVSQSPSNKVTEKGKDVELRCDPISGHTALYWYRQSLGQGLEFLIYFQGNSAPDKSGLPSDRFSAERTGGSVSTLTIQRTQQEDSAVYLCASSLLSGGTGELFFGEGSRLTVL.

This rearrangement joins TRBV5-4 to TRBJ2-1; D call uncertain. V was cut by 1 base and J by 7 bases, with 15 bases left in between. The germline V gene encodes CDR1 SGHNT and CDR2 YYREEE (reference sequence). The CDR3 is 15 amino acids. The CDR3 DNA is TGTGCCAGCAGCTTGCGTTATCCGGGTGGGAATGAGCAGTTCTTC. Translation: CASSLRYPGGNEQFF.

This chain connects TRBV7-9 to TRBJ2-7; a weak D match, TRBD1 (7 bases). The CDR3 loop spans 15 amino acids. The V end lost 2 bases, the J end lost 6 bases, and 17 bases lay between the germline ends. Germline lookup yields CDR1 SEHNR and CDR2 FQNEAQ (reference sequence). CDR3 in DNA: TGTGCCAGCAGCTTACTTTCAGGGGGAGCGGGCGAGCAGTACTTC. Its protein product is CASSLLSGGAGEQYF.

V is TRBV20-1 and J is TRBJ1-2; possible D gene TRBD1, 6 bases. CDR1 DFQATT and CDR2 SNEGSKA come from the germline V gene (reference sequence). This CDR3 spans 14 amino acids. V dropped 4 bases and J dropped 0 bases, with 12 bases sitting between them. The CDR3 sequence is CSAIRQVANYGYTF. The CDR3 nucleotides are TGCAGTGCTATCCGACAGGTTGCTAACTATGGCTACACCTTC.

This clonotype was observed a few times. This chain joins TRBV5-1 and TRBJ2-7, with 7 bases matching TRBD2. V lost 1 base and J lost 2; bases outside the gene matches: 9. The CDR3 totals 16 residues. The germline gives CDR1 SGHRS, CDR2 YFSETQ. The CDR3 region has the DNA TGCGCCAGCAGCTTGTTATCGGCGGGGGAAACCTACGAGCAGTACTTC. This encodes CASSLLSAGETYEQYF.

This clonotype showed up just a few times. The gene calls are TRBV2 and TRBJ2-5; TRBD2 agrees at 10 bases. Germline CDR1 is SNHLY and CDR2 is FYNNEI. This CDR3 comprises 14 residues. Trimming cost V 7 bases and J 4 bases; bases outside gene matches: 6. As DNA, the CDR3 is TGTGCCAGCAAAGGGGGACTAGCGTCAGAGACCCAGTACTTC. Translated: CASKGGLASETQYF.

This clonotype was seen a handful of times. The chain couples TRBV5-6 to TRBJ2-5; possible D gene TRBD2, 5 bases. Germline-derived CDR1 and CDR2 are SGHDT and YYEEEE. Trimming left V 4 bases short and J 1 base short, with 11 bases between. This CDR3 is built from 14 residues. CDR3 nucleotide sequence: TGTGCCAGCAGCACTGGACTGTTCCAAGAGACCCAGTACTTC. Its protein product is CASSTGLFQETQYF.

This clonotype was counted a few times. The chain is built from TRBV6-6 and TRBJ1-6; D unresolved. From germline, CDR1 is MNHNY and CDR2 SVGAGI (reference sequence). Between the trimmed V and J ends, which lost 0 bases and 3 bases, there was a span of 12 bases. The CDR3 has 17 residues. CDR3 DNA: TGTGCCAGCAGTTACTCGAACCCTTACCTCTATAATTCACCCCTCCACTTT. Protein: CASSYSNPYLYNSPLHF.

J is TRBJ2-1 and V is TRBV7-2, with D unclear. Germline V gives CDR1 SGHTA, CDR2 FQGNSA. The CDR3 is 14 amino acids. Trimming removed 1 base at V and 4 bases at J, with 8 bases between. CDR3 bases: TGTGCCAGCAGCTTAGTAATAGGGTACAATGAGCAGTTCTTC. Translated, it gives CASSLVIGYNEQFF.

In this sample, this clonotype turned up many times. This chain uses TRBV28 with TRBJ2-3; 8 nucleotides line up with TRBD1. The CDR3 runs to 15 residues. Germline V lookup: CDR1 MDHEN, CDR2 SYDVKM. V shed 3 bases, J shed 6 bases, and the junction held 8 bases outside the gene matches. The CDR3 spells CASSLQGAGWDTQYF. The CDR3 nucleotides are TGTGCCAGCAGTTTGCAGGGGGCGGGATGGGATACGCAGTATTTT. The entire variable domain, with the rest obtained from reference TRBV28 and TRBJ2-3, is as follows: DVKVTQSSRYLVKRTGEKVFLECVQDMDHENMFWYRQDPGLGLRLIYFSYDVKMKEKGDIPEGYSVSREKKERFSLILESASTNQTSMYLCASSLQGAGWDTQYFGPGTRLTVL.

This clonotype was counted a few times. V and J are TRBV7-3 and TRBJ1-1; TRBD1 might be the D (5 bases). The germline V gene encodes CDR1 SGHTA and CDR2 FQGTGA. Trimming cost V 3 bases and J 3 bases, with 11 bases left between them. The length of the CDR3 is 14 residues. The CDR3 DNA follows: TGTGCCAGCAGCTTCAAGGGGCAGGACACTGAAGCTTTCTTT. This translates into CASSFKGQDTEAFF.

This clonotype was seen a handful of times. The V gene is TRBV7-3, the J gene TRBJ2-1; 10 bases align to TRBD2. Per germline, CDR1 SGHTA and CDR2 FQGTGA. CDR3 length: 15 amino acids. The V gene end was trimmed by 0 bases and the J gene end by 6 bases; junction bases not matched to a gene: 2. The CDR3 DNA reads as TGTGCCAGCAGCTTAACACTAGCGGGGTTCAATGAGCAGTTCTTC. This translates into CASSLTLAGFNEQFF. Filled out from reference TRBV7-3 and TRBJ2-1, the complete variable domain reads GAGVSQTPSNKVTEKGKYVELRCDPISGHTALYWYRQSLGQGPEFLIYFQGTGAADDSGLPNDRFFAVRPEGSVSTLKIQRTERGDSAVYLCASSLTLAGFNEQFFGPGTRLTVL.

This clonotype was detected a few times. The V and J genes are TRBV5-1 and TRBJ2-5, with D possibly being TRBD1 or TRBD2 (6 bases each). V lost 6 bases and J lost 2, with 17 bases in between. This CDR3 is 15 amino acids long. Germline CDR1 is SGHRS and CDR2 is YFSETQ. The CDR3 is CASTPGGTSQETQYF. The CDR3 DNA reads TGCGCCAGCACCCCTGGGGGGACATCACAAGAGACCCAGTACTTC.

This clonotype was seen only a few times. This chain connects TRBV27 to TRBJ2-7; weak D call: TRBD2 (6 bases). V was pared by 5 bases and J by 3 bases, with 14 bases between. The CDR3 is 14 amino acids. Per germline, CDR1 MNHEY and CDR2 SMNVEV (reference sequence). CDR3 sequence: CASSPGTLLYEQYV. DNA of the CDR3: TGTGCCAGCAGTCCAGGGACTTTACTCTACGAGCAGTACGTC.

This clonotype came up a few times. The rearrangement links TRBV20-1 to TRBJ2-1; tentatively, D is TRBD1 or TRBD2 (5 bases each). Germline V gene sequence: CDR1 DFQATT, CDR2 SNEGSKA (reference sequence). V was clipped by 1 base and J by 15 bases, with 16 bases between them. There are 12 residues in the CDR3. The CDR3 DNA sequence: TGCAGTGCTAGAGTAGTAAGGGGAGCTGGGTTCTTC. It codes for CSARVVRGAGFF.

The sample holds a few counts of this clonotype. V is TRBV20-1 and J is TRBJ2-7; D is possibly TRBD2 (5 bases). Looked up from germline, CDR1 is DFQATT and CDR2 is SNEGSKA (reference sequence). The CDR3 runs 12 residues. V was shortened by 5 bases and J by 3 bases, with 11 bases between the two germline ends. CDR3 DNA: TGCAGTGCTCCCGGGGAGCTCTACGAGCAGTACGTC. Translated: CSAPGELYEQYV.

V gene TRBV14 combines with J gene TRBJ2-3; D gene uncertain. The V and J ends lost 4 bases and 0 bases respectively, with 11 bases between them. The CDR3 consists of 15 residues. Germline CDR1 is SGHDN and CDR2 is FVKESK. DNA of the CDR3: TGTGCCAGCAGCCCATTTGTCGCTAGCACAGATACGCAGTATTTT. Its translation: CASSPFVASTDTQYF.

The genes are TRBV20-1 and TRBJ2-1; D is perhaps TRBD1 (6 bases). The CDR3 extends over 14 amino acids. Germline values: CDR1 DFQATT, CDR2 SNEGSKA (reference sequence). The chain's CDR3 is CRGAGSPSYNEQFF. The CDR3 nucleotides read TGCAGGGGGGCGGGCTCCCCCTCCTACAATGAGCAGTTCTTC.

There are many counts of this clonotype. The rearrangement links TRBV18 to TRBJ2-1; TRBD2 matches 8 bases. The length of the CDR3 is 15 residues. The ends lost 3 bases at V and 6 bases at J; junction bases unmatched: 7. The germline gives CDR1 KGHSH, CDR2 LQKENI. The CDR3 sequence: CASSPSRGGRNEQFF. The CDR3, as DNA: TGTGCCAGCTCACCTAGTCGGGGGGGCCGCAATGAGCAGTTCTTC. The full variable domain, completed using reference TRBV18 and TRBJ2-1, is NAGVMQNPRHLVRRRGQEARLRCSPMKGHSHVYWYRQLPEEGLKFMVYLQKENIIDESGMPKERFSAEFPKEGPSILRIQQVVRGDSAAYFCASSPSRGGRNEQFFGPGTRLTVL.

This chain links TRBV5-1 with TRBJ2-5, with D possibly TRBD2 on 7 matching bases. The CDR3 contains 16 residues. V lost 0 bases and J lost 4, with 16 bases in between. Germline lookup yields CDR1 SGHRS and CDR2 YFSETQ. CDR3 loop: CASSLDPGGLGETQYF. CDR3 bases: TGCGCCAGCAGCTTGGACCCCGGGGGGCTCGGAGAGACCCAGTACTTC.

V and J are TRBV29-1 and TRBJ1-2, with D hard to call. The germline V and J ends were trimmed by 7 bases and 4 bases, with 13 bases remaining between them. Per germline, CDR1 SQVTM and CDR2 ANQGSEA. This CDR3 is built from 12 residues. CDR3 sequence (DNA): TGCAGCGCGCACAGACTAGGCTATGGCTACACCTTC. It encodes CSAHRLGYGYTF.